This TCR beta chain emerged from a study of T cell responses to AZD1222 COVID-19 vaccine. Study results and caveats: Sampling that yielded the repertoires occurred only after the peak T cell response. Donors, mostly white British, included more females; clonal diversity was possibly underestimated. Of spike-specific TCRs, nearly half reportedly target regions left unmutated in variants.

TCRdb's table, derived via immunoSEQ multiplex PCR, lists solely in-frame clones and lacks some. The sample comprises roughly 120,000 clones, roughly 88% of which are singletons, and around a tenth rests with the top ten. A single count supports this clone. Its antigen is undetermined. Trimming left V 0 bases short and J 0 bases short, with 6 bases between. Germline V gives CDR1 SGDLS, CDR2 YYNGEE. The CDR3 spans 15 residues. This sequence was found in an adult in good health. The starting material was peripheral blood, obtained on day 0 of AZD1222 vaccination. This chain connects TRBV9 to TRBJ1-4, with TRBD1 as a possible D gene (5 bases). CDR3: CASSVGGTTNEKLFF. Here the CDR3 DNA reads TGTGCCAGCAGCGTAGGGGGGACAACTAATGAAAAACTGTTTTTT. Filled out from reference TRBV9 and TRBJ1-4, the complete variable domain reads DSGVTQTPKHLITATGQRVTLRCSPRSGDLSVYWYQQSLDQGLQFLIQYYNGEERAKGNILERFSAQQFPDLHSELNLSSLELGDSALYFCASSVGGTTNEKLFFGSGTQLSVL.